The text below deals with one TCR beta chain. The sample originates from a study of T-cell reconstitution after alpha-beta-depleted transplantation in children. This CDR3 has 17 residues. The germline CDR1 and CDR2 sequences are SGHVS and FQNEAQ. After removal of 8 bases from V and 0 bases from J, the junction contained 13 bases not matched to a gene. Unique molecular identifiers featured in how the TCRbeta library was prepared. TCRdb re-derived calls from the PCR reads in MiXCR, one entry per CDR3 protein. The sample records 420,000 or so distinct CDR3 sequences, approximately 10% being singletons. The sequences come from PBMCs from the stem cell graft donor, collected from the stem cell graft. The source of this sequence is a human donor who donated a stem cell graft to a child with acute myeloid leukemia. This chain connects TRBV7-8 to TRBJ1-5; 7 nucleotides agree with TRBD1. The CDR3 DNA follows: TGTGCCAGCCGCCCCGGGACAGCCGATATTAGCAATCAGCCCCAGCATTTT. Protein sequence: CASRPGTADISNQPQHF.